This entry is about one T cell receptor beta chain. Its antigen is not identified. Method: immunoSEQ multiplex PCR; TCRdb's copy keeps in-frame clones and lacks some. The sample has about 35,000 clones, around 94% seen once; the top ten hold roughly 0.8%. These data come from a study of graft-versus-host responses after intestinal transplantation. At the level of the study: Among the recipients, transplants were multivisceral, liver-intestinal, or isolated intestinal. The whole recipient group had anti-thymocyte globulin induction followed by tacrolimus and steroids for roughly three years.

After removal of 3 bases from V and 4 bases from J, the junction contained 2 bases not matched to a gene. Germline V gene lookup returns CDR1 SNHLY and CDR2 FYNNEI. The CDR3 is 14 amino acids. Overall study results and limits: Elevated graft-versus-host to host-versus-graft clonal ratios in allografts were recorded for patients with graft-donor T cell macrochimerism. Early after transplant, HvG clones declined as circulating GvH clones peaked.

The chain links TRBV2 to TRBJ1-3; 8 nucleotides align to TRBD1. The sequence derives from a human patient who received an intestinal transplant, so some T cells may come from the graft donor. Specimen: PBMCs, collected 16 days after intestinal transplant. The CDR3 coding sequence is TGTGCCAGCAGTGAGGGACAGGAGGGAAACACCATATATTTT. It yields the protein CASSEGQEGNTIYF.